These 14 T cell receptor beta chains originate from one sample sequenced in a study of shared clonotypes between healthy human individuals. TCRdb keeps only in-frame clones here, not all; method: immunoSEQ multiplex PCR. The data contain approximately 2.4 million clones, around 95% of them singletons. Sequenced sample: naive CD4+ T cells sorted from blood. The subset denotes: CD45RA+ positively selected. These receptors were taken from a young man in good health.

This clone was recorded a few times. V gene TRBV29-1 combines with J gene TRBJ1-2; D gene ambiguous. V was pared by 7 bases and J by 7 bases, with 13 bases between. The V gene's germline CDR1 is SQVTM and CDR2 ANQGSEA. The CDR3 is 11 amino acids. The DNA of the CDR3 is TGCAGCGCCGGATCGGGGAGTGGCTACACCTTC. Its translation is CSAGSGSGYTF.

The chain is built from TRBV6-5 and TRBJ2-5; TRBD1 might be the D (6 bases). The CDR3 consists of 11 residues. The V end was cut by 6 bases, the J end by 11 bases, with 13 bases between. Germline V gene lookup returns CDR1 MNHEY and CDR2 SVGAGI. The CDR3 DNA follows: TGTGCCAGCAGCCGCAGGGGAGAGCAGTACTTC. Its translation is CASSRRGEQYF.

The chain employs TRBV7-9 and TRBJ1-3; D possibly corresponds to TRBD1 (6 bases). Germline CDR1 is SEHNR and CDR2 is FQNEAQ (reference sequence). CDR3 length: 13 residues. Trimming shortened V by 4 bases and J by 7 bases, and 11 bases separated the two germline ends. The CDR3 nucleotides are TGTGCCAGCAGCTCCCGGGACAAGAACACCATATATTTT. It encodes CASSSRDKNTIYF.

The chain employs TRBV10-3 and TRBJ2-6, with D perhaps being TRBD1 or TRBD2 (5 bases each). From germline, CDR1 is ENHRY and CDR2 SYGVKD. Deletions cut 3 bases from V and 0 bases from J, with 9 bases between. This CDR3 has 16 amino acids. The CDR3 region is CAISDKGTSGANVLTF. CDR3 DNA: TGTGCCATCAGTGACAAGGGGACCTCTGGGGCCAACGTCCTGACTTTC.

V is TRBV11-3 and J is TRBJ2-2; 8 bases line up with TRBD1. Losses at the gene ends were 3 bases for V and 3 bases for J; bases not matched to a gene: 3. Per germline, CDR1 SGHNT and CDR2 YENEEA. This CDR3 has 15 amino acids. The CDR3 protein is CASSFGQGDTGELFF. CDR3 coding DNA: TGTGCCAGCAGCTTCGGACAGGGTGACACCGGGGAGCTGTTTTTT.

The chain is built from TRBV5-1 and TRBJ1-1, with D possibly matching TRBD1 (5 bases). CDR1 is SGHRS, CDR2 YFSETQ, per germline. Trimming cost V 1 base and J 4 bases, with 11 bases left between them. The CDR3 covers 14 residues. In DNA, the CDR3 is TGCGCCAGCAGCTTGCGAAAGGGGAGCACTGAAGCTTTCTTT. Translation gives CASSLRKGSTEAFF. Full variable domain (outside the CDR3, taken from reference TRBV5-1 and TRBJ1-1): KAGVTQTPRYLIKTRGQQVTLSCSPISGHRSVSWYQQTPGQGLQFLFEYFSETQRNKGNFPGRFSGRQFSNSRSEMNVSTLELGDSALYLCASSLRKGSTEAFFGQGTRLTVV.

V is TRBV6-6 and J is TRBJ1-1, with a tentative D call TRBD1 (5 bases). CDR1 is MNHNY and CDR2 is SVGAGI in the germline V gene (reference sequence). V was shortened by 5 bases and J by 4 bases, with 17 bases between the two germline ends. The CDR3 length is 15 residues. The CDR3 spells CASSPLDSGGTEAFF. The CDR3 DNA reads TGTGCCAGCAGTCCCCTTGACTCGGGGGGCACTGAAGCTTTCTTT.

The chain uses TRBV25-1 and TRBJ2-7; no clear D gene. Between the trimmed V and J ends, which lost 5 bases and 0 bases, there was a span of 8 bases. The CDR3 is made up of 13 amino acids. The germline V gene has CDR1 MGHDK and CDR2 SYGVNS. CDR3 DNA: TGTGCCAGCAGTACTGGAAACTCCTACGAGCAGTACTTC. Translating it yields CASSTGNSYEQYF.

The chain has TRBV5-4 and TRBJ1-5; D perhaps matches TRBD1 (5 bases). The germline V gene has CDR1 SGHNT and CDR2 YYREEE (reference sequence). The V and J ends lost 4 bases and 5 bases respectively, with 10 bases between them. The CDR3 is 13 residues long. The CDR3 bases are TGTGCCAGCAGCGTGGGACGGGATCAGCCCCAGCATTTT. This gives the protein CASSVGRDQPQHF.

This chain links TRBV7-8 with TRBJ1-4; tentative D call: TRBD1 (6 bases). Per germline, CDR1 SGHVS and CDR2 FQNEAQ. V was trimmed by 3 bases and J by 1 base, leaving 9 bases between them. CDR3 length equals 15 residues. The CDR3 nucleotides read TGTGCCAGCAGCTTGTTAGGGGGAACTAATGAAAAACTGTTTTTT. Encoded protein: CASSLLGGTNEKLFF.

This rearrangement joins TRBV20-1 to TRBJ2-4; D is unclear. V shed 3 bases and J shed 7 bases, with 7 bases lying between them. This CDR3 has 11 amino acids. Germline assignment: CDR1 DFQATT and CDR2 SNEGSKA (reference sequence). In DNA form, the CDR3 reads TGCAGTGCTAGGTTCGGGAACATTCAGTACTTC. It is translated as CSARFGNIQYF.

This chain connects TRBV2 to TRBJ2-3, with 8 bases aligning to TRBD2. This CDR3 comprises 15 residues. Germline CDR1 reads SNHLY; CDR2 reads FYNNEI. V shed 5 bases and J 3 bases; nucleotides not matched to a gene: 7. As DNA, the CDR3 is TGTGCCAGCAGTCCGGGAGGGCAAGGGACAGATACGCAGTATTTT. This sequence encodes CASSPGGQGTDTQYF.

V gene TRBV5-1 combines with J gene TRBJ2-2; the match to TRBD2 covers 7 bases. Germline CDR1 SGHRS, CDR2 YFSETQ. This CDR3 comprises 16 residues. J lost 5 bases, V lost 1 base, and 8 bases had no gene match. CDR3 nucleotide sequence: TGCGCCAGCAGCTTGTTCGGGGGGAGTCCGACCGGGGAGCTGTTTTTT. Translating gives CASSLFGGSPTGELFF.

This rearrangement joins TRBV30 to TRBJ2-2, with D possibly being TRBD1 (5 bases). CDR1 and CDR2 from the germline V gene are GTSNPN and SVGIG (reference sequence). The CDR3 is 15 residues long. Trimming took off 5 bases at V and 5 bases at J, with 18 bases between the two ends. CDR3 in amino acids: CAWPLGAKQTGELFF. CDR3 coding DNA: TGTGCCTGGCCCCTTGGGGCGAAACAAACCGGGGAGCTGTTTTTT.